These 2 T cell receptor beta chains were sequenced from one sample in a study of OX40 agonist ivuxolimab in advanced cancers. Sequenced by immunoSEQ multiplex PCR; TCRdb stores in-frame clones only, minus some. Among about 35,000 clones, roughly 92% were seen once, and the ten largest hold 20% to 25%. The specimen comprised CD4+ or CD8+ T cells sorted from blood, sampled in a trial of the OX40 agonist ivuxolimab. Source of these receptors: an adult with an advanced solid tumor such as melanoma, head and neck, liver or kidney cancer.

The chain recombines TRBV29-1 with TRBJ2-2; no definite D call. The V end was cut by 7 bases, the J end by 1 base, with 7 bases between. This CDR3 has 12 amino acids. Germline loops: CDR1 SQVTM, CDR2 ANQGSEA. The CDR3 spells CSGNWNTGELFF. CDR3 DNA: TGCAGCGGGAACTGGAACACCGGGGAGCTGTTTTTT.

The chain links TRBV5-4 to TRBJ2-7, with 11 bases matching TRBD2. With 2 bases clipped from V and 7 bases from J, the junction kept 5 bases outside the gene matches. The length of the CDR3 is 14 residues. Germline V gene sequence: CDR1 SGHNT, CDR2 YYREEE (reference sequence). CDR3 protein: CASSFTSGSREQYF. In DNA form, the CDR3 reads TGTGCCAGCAGCTTTACTAGCGGGAGTAGGGAGCAGTACTTC. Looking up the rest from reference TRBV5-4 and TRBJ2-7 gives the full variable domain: ETGVTQSPTHLIKTRGQQVTLRCSSQSGHNTVSWYQQALGQGPQFIFQYYREEENGRGNFPPRFSGLQFPNYSSELNVNALELDDSALYLCASSFTSGSREQYFGPGTRLTVT.